This is a list of T cell receptor beta chains from one sample in a study of neoadjuvant nivolumab and ipilimumab in lung cancer. The table came from immunoSEQ multiplex PCR; TCRdb's copy has only in-frame clones and leaves some out. This sample carries about 26,000 clones, 75% to 85% of them seen once, and the ten largest clones take about 8.1%. The starting material was tumor tissue, obtained after neoadjuvant nivolumab, alone or with ipilimumab, at or shortly before surgery. These receptors were collected from an adult with non-small cell lung cancer. Both conserved end residues are part of each CDR3. Each record gives: clone size, D gene, J gene, V gene, CDR3 DNA, CDR3 protein. A D gene is named only where the DNA matches it firmly. Part of the rows lack a size; the others show once, few, many or a class for expanded clones.

size: -; D: TRBD1; J: TRBJ2-1; V: TRBV2; DNA: TGTGCCAGCAGTTACGACAGGGGGCACTACAATGAGCAGTTCTTC; CDR3: CASSYDRGHYNEQFF
size: -; D: -; J: TRBJ1-1; V: TRBV14; DNA: TGTGCCAGCAGCCAACAGTGGAACACTGAAGCTTTCTTT; CDR3: CASSQQWNTEAFF
size: -; D: -; J: TRBJ1-1; V: TRBV30; DNA: TGTGCCTACGCTCAGGGGATGAACACTGAAGCTTTCTTT; CDR3: CAYAQGMNTEAFF
size: -; D: TRBD1; J: TRBJ2-2; V: TRBV27; DNA: TGTGCCAGCAGTCCCGCCAGGGGGAACGGGGAGCTGTTTTTT; CDR3: CASSPARGNGELFF
size: -; D: -; J: TRBJ1-5; V: TRBV30; DNA: TGTGCCTGGAGTGTAGGGAGCGGGCGGCCCCAGCATTTT; CDR3: CAWSVGSGRPQHF
size: few; D: -; J: TRBJ2-5; V: TRBV19; DNA: TGTGCCAGTAGTTCACAGGGCTGGGGGCAAGAGACCCAGTACTTC; CDR3: CASSSQGWGQETQYF
size: -; D: -; J: TRBJ1-1; V: TRBV18; DNA: TGTGCCAGCTCACCACGTAAAAGTGCGGGCAACACTGAAGCTTTCTTT; CDR3: CASSPRKSAGNTEAFF
size: -; D: -; J: TRBJ1-1; V: TRBV10-2; DNA: TGCGCCAGCAGTGAGTGGGAGGGATCTGAAGCTTTCTTT; CDR3: CASSEWEGSEAFF
size: -; D: TRBD1; J: TRBJ2-7; V: TRBV30; DNA: TGTGCCTGGAGTGTACGGGACAGGGGCTACGAGCAGTACTTC; CDR3: CAWSVRDRGYEQYF
size: -; D: TRBD2; J: TRBJ2-1; V: TRBV7-6; DNA: TGTGCCAGCAGCTTAGTTGCTAGCGGGAGAAATGAGCAGTTCTTC; CDR3: CASSLVASGRNEQFF
size: -; D: TRBD2; J: TRBJ2-1; V: TRBV29-1; DNA: TGCAGCGTTGAAGGGACTAGCGGTATTGATGAGCAGTTCTTC; CDR3: CSVEGTSGIDEQFF
size: once; D: -; J: TRBJ2-7; V: TRBV5-4; DNA: TGTGCCAGCAGTGAACTGGGGGCCGATTCCTACGAGCAGTACTTC; CDR3: CASSELGADSYEQYF
size: -; D: -; J: TRBJ2-7; V: TRBV19; DNA: TGTGCCAGTAGTAAAGGACAGGGAGGGGCCTACGAGCAGTACTTC; CDR3: CASSKGQGGAYEQYF
size: -; D: -; J: TRBJ2-5; V: TRBV7-9; DNA: TGTGCCAGCAGCCCTGGGGGGTCGGGCGAGACCCAGTACTTC; CDR3: CASSPGGSGETQYF
size: -; D: TRBD2; J: TRBJ2-1; V: TRBV27; DNA: TGTGCCAGCCTGGGACTAGCGGGAGGTTTTACCTACAATGAGCAGTTCTTC; CDR3: CASLGLAGGFTYNEQFF
size: -; D: TRBD2; J: TRBJ2-2; V: TRBV18; DNA: TGTGCCAGCTCACCTACAGCGGGAGAGGCCGGGGAGCTGTTTTTT; CDR3: CASSPTAGEAGELFF
size: -; D: -; J: TRBJ2-5; V: TRBV19; DNA: TGTGCCAGTAGTATAGCGGGCCGAGTCCAAGAGACCCAGTACTTC; CDR3: CASSIAGRVQETQYF
size: once; D: TRBD2; J: TRBJ2-1; V: TRBV5-1; DNA: TGCGCCAGCAGCTTGGCCGAGGGCGGGAGTGGTAATGAGCAGTTCTTC; CDR3: CASSLAEGGSGNEQFF
size: -; D: -; J: TRBJ1-1; V: TRBV13; DNA: TGTGCCAGCAGACCCCGGGGGGGGGTGAACACTGAAGCTTTCTTT; CDR3: CASRPRGGVNTEAFF
size: -; D: TRBD2; J: TRBJ2-3; V: TRBV7-9; DNA: TGTGCCAACGGGGCTAGCGGGAACACAGATACGCAGTATTTT; CDR3: CANGASGNTDTQYF
size: -; D: -; J: TRBJ2-3; V: TRBV5-1; DNA: TGCGCCAGCAGCTTGGCCGACTACAGCACAGATACGCAGTATTTT; CDR3: CASSLADYSTDTQYF
size: -; D: -; J: TRBJ1-4; V: TRBV19; DNA: TGTGCCAGTGCCAACCAAGCAACTAATGAAAAACTGTTTTTT; CDR3: CASANQATNEKLFF
size: few; D: -; J: TRBJ2-5; V: TRBV11-3; DNA: TGTGCCAGCAGCTTGGGGACGCCAGGGGAGACCCAGTACTTC; CDR3: CASSLGTPGETQYF
size: -; D: -; J: TRBJ1-4; V: TRBV20-1; DNA: TGCAGTGTCACACTTGGGGAAAAACTGTTTTTT; CDR3: CSVTLGEKLFF
size: -; D: -; J: TRBJ2-5; V: TRBV18; DNA: TGTGCCAGCTCACCCTATCATGCCGCTAGCGATACCCGATTAGAGACCCAGTACTTC; CDR3: CASSPYHAASDTRLETQYF
size: -; D: -; J: TRBJ2-7; V: TRBV5-4; DNA: TGTGCCAGCAGCTTAGCGCTTGTCGGGGCAGCCTACGAGCAGTACTTC; CDR3: CASSLALVGAAYEQYF
size: -; D: -; J: TRBJ2-5; V: TRBV11-3; DNA: TGTGCCAGCACCCCCCCTGGGGCAGAGACCCAGTACTTC; CDR3: CASTPPGAETQYF
size: -; D: -; J: TRBJ2-2; V: TRBV7-9; DNA: TGTGCCAGCAGCTTAGTCGGCCCCATGAACACCGGGGAGCTGTTTTTT; CDR3: CASSLVGPMNTGELFF
size: -; D: -; J: TRBJ1-4; V: TRBV18; DNA: TGTGCCAGCTCACCAGACAGGCTCAATGAAAAACTGTTTTTT; CDR3: CASSPDRLNEKLFF
size: -; D: -; J: TRBJ2-1; V: TRBV18; DNA: TGTGCCAGCTCACCAACCAGCGATGAGCAGTTCTTC; CDR3: CASSPTSDEQFF
size: once; D: -; J: TRBJ2-7; V: TRBV29-1; DNA: TGCAGCGTTGACAGCCCCTACGAGCAGTACTTC; CDR3: CSVDSPYEQYF
size: -; D: -; J: TRBJ1-5; V: TRBV15; DNA: TGTGCCACCAGCAGAGATCGGGTGGGGGCCGGGCAGCCCCAGCATTTT; CDR3: CATSRDRVGAGQPQHF
size: -; D: -; J: TRBJ1-2; V: TRBV29-1; DNA: TGCAGCGTTGAAGCTAACTATGGCTACACCTTC; CDR3: CSVEANYGYTF
size: -; D: -; J: TRBJ2-7; V: TRBV19; DNA: TGTGCCAGTAGTATAGTAGCGGATAGCTCCTACGAGCAGTACTTC; CDR3: CASSIVADSSYEQYF
size: -; D: TRBD2; J: TRBJ2-1; V: TRBV5-1; DNA: TGCGCCAGCAGCACCGGGACTAGCGGCTATGAGCAGTTCTTC; CDR3: CASSTGTSGYEQFF
size: -; D: TRBD2; J: TRBJ2-1; V: TRBV5-1; DNA: TGCGCCAGCAGTGGGATAGCGGGAGGCAATGAGCAGTTCTTC; CDR3: CASSGIAGGNEQFF
size: -; D: -; J: TRBJ1-1; V: TRBV6-1; DNA: TGTGCCAGCATTTGGGAGGAGCTTGAAGCTTTCTTT; CDR3: CASIWEELEAFF
size: -; D: -; J: TRBJ2-5; V: TRBV30; DNA: TGTGCCTGGAGTGGGATACAGCAAGAGACCCAGTACTTC; CDR3: CAWSGIQQETQYF
size: -; D: TRBD2; J: TRBJ2-2; V: TRBV5-1; DNA: TGCGCCAGCAGCGGCGGACTAGCGGGAGCTAACGGGGAGCTGTTTTTT; CDR3: CASSGGLAGANGELFF
size: -; D: TRBD2; J: TRBJ2-2; V: TRBV11-2; DNA: TGTGCCAGCAGCCCCCGAGCGGGAGCCACCGGGGAGCTGTTTTTT; CDR3: CASSPRAGATGELFF
size: once; D: TRBD1; J: TRBJ1-2; V: TRBV30; DNA: TGTGCCTGGAGCATGAGGACAGGAAACTATGGCTACACCTTC; CDR3: CAWSMRTGNYGYTF
size: -; D: -; J: TRBJ2-7; V: TRBV28; DNA: TGTGCCAGCAGTCCACCTGGCGCCTACGAGCAGTACTTC; CDR3: CASSPPGAYEQYF
size: -; D: -; J: TRBJ2-5; V: TRBV6-1; DNA: TGTGCCAGCAGTGGACTCCGCCAAGAGACCCAGTACTTC; CDR3: CASSGLRQETQYF
size: -; D: TRBD1; J: TRBJ1-4; V: TRBV7-9; DNA: TGTGCCAGCAGCCGGGACAGAGCAACTAATGAAAAACTGTTTTTT; CDR3: CASSRDRATNEKLFF
size: -; D: -; J: TRBJ1-5; V: TRBV6-1; DNA: TGTGCCAGCAGTGAACCCGACAGCTTCTTTAGCAATCAGCCCCAGCATTTT; CDR3: CASSEPDSFFSNQPQHF
size: once; D: -; J: TRBJ1-2; V: TRBV18; DNA: TGTGCCAGCTCACCACCAAGCATAGTGCTTCCCGGCTATGGCTACACCTTC; CDR3: CASSPPSIVLPGYGYTF
size: -; D: TRBD1; J: TRBJ2-3; V: TRBV6-5; DNA: TGTGCCAGCAGCAGGACAGGGACGGATACGCAGTATTTT; CDR3: CASSRTGTDTQYF
size: few; D: -; J: TRBJ2-1; V: TRBV6-1; DNA: TGTGCCAGCAGTGCCGGGACTCCCAGGGATGAGCAGTTCTTC; CDR3: CASSAGTPRDEQFF
size: -; D: TRBD1; J: TRBJ1-3; V: TRBV6-5; DNA: TGTGCCAGCAGCTCACAGGGGGGAAACACCATATATTTT; CDR3: CASSSQGGNTIYF
size: -; D: -; J: TRBJ2-3; V: TRBV5-1; DNA: TGCGCCAGCAGCCTAGGACGGACCGCGTGGGATACGCAGTATTTT; CDR3: CASSLGRTAWDTQYF
size: -; D: -; J: TRBJ2-2; V: TRBV7-9; DNA: TGTGCCAGCAGGAGGGCCGGCGGGGCGAACACCGGGGAGCTGTTTTTT; CDR3: CASRRAGGANTGELFF
size: -; D: -; J: TRBJ2-3; V: TRBV20-1; DNA: TGCAGTGCTGACGACACAGATACGCAGTATTTT; CDR3: CSADDTDTQYF
size: -; D: -; J: TRBJ1-2; V: TRBV6-5; DNA: TGTGCCAGCAGTTGGCAAGGGCGCTACACCTTC; CDR3: CASSWQGRYTF